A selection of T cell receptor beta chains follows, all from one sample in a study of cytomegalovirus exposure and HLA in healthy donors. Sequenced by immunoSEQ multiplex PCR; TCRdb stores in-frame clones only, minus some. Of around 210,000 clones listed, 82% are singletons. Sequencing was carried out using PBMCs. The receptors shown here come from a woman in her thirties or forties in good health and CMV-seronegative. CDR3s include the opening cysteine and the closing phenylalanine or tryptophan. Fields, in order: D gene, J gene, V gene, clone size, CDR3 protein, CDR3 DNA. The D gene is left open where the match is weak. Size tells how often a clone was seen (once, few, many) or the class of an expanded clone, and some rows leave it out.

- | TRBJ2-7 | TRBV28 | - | CASVGYEQYF | TGTGCCAGCGTCGGGTACGAGCAGTACTTC
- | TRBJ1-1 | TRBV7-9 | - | CASSLLPGRNTEAFF | TGTGCCAGCAGCTTATTACCGGGTCGGAACACTGAAGCTTTCTTT
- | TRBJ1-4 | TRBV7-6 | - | CASSPPDRKLFF | TGTGCCAGCAGCCCCCCGGACAGAAAACTGTTTTTT
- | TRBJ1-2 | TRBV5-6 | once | CASRIEGIDNGYTF | TGTGCCAGCCGAATAGAGGGTATCGACAATGGCTACACCTTC
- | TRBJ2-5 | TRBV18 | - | CASSPLEGAGWETQYF | TGTGCCAGCTCACCATTGGAGGGGGCAGGTTGGGAGACCCAGTACTTC
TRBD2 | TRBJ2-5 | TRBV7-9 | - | CASSPREGTSGATQYF | TGTGCCAGCAGCCCCCGGGAGGGGACTAGCGGGGCGACCCAGTACTTC
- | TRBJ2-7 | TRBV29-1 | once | CSVEGGESYEQYF | TGCAGCGTTGAAGGGGGGGAGTCCTACGAGCAGTACTTC
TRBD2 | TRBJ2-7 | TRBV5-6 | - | CASSFLSGKHYEQYF | TGTGCCAGTAGCTTTTTGAGCGGGAAGCACTACGAGCAGTACTTC
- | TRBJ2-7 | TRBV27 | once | CASSDPLDGRTYEQYF | TGTGCCAGCAGCGACCCCCTGGACGGGAGAACCTACGAGCAGTACTTC
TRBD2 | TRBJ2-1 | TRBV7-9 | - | CSSSSRTGGIYNEQFF | TGTTCCAGCAGTAGTAGGACGGGAGGGATATACAATGAGCAGTTCTTC
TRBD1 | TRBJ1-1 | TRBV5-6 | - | CASSLGGTAGGTEAFF | TGTGCCAGCAGCTTGGGGGGAACGGCAGGGGGGACTGAAGCTTTCTTT
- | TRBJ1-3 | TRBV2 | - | CASMWSSSGNTIYF | TGTGCCAGCATGTGGTCGAGCTCTGGAAACACCATATATTTT
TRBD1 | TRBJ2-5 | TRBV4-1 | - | CASSLSGQALVWEQYF | TGCGCCAGCAGCCTCTCGGGACAGGCCCTTGTGTGGGAGCAGTACTTC
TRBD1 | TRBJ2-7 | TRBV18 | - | CASSPPTGSGEQYF | TGTGCCAGCTCACCACCGACAGGGTCGGGAGAGCAGTACTTC
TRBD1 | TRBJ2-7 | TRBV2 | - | CASSRDRGREQYF | TGTGCCAGCAGTCGGGACAGGGGGCGCGAGCAGTACTTC
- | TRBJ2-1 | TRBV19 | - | CASSIPYGESNEQFF | TGTGCCAGTAGTATCCCATATGGGGAGAGCAATGAGCAGTTCTTC
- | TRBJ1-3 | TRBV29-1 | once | CSVFESSGNTIYF | TGCAGCGTTTTTGAGAGCTCTGGAAACACCATATATTTT
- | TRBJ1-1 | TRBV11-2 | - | CASSLNVGRGTEAFF | TGTGCCAGCAGCTTAAATGTCGGTAGGGGCACTGAAGCTTTCTTT
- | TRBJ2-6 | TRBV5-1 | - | CASRRYSGANVLTF | TGCGCCAGCAGACGCTACTCTGGGGCCAACGTCCTGACTTTC
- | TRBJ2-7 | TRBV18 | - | CASSDRRQHPYEQYF | TGTGCCAGCTCAGACCGGAGACAGCACCCCTACGAGCAGTACTTC
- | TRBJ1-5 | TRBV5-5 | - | CASSLDSPNQPQHF | TGTGCCAGCAGTCTCGACAGTCCCAATCAGCCCCAGCATTTT
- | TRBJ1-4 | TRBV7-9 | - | CASSPKFLLGGNEKLFF | TGTGCCAGCAGCCCCAAATTTCTACTCGGGGGAAACGAAAAACTGTTTTTT
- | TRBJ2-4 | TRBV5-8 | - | CASSFKLDSLGNIQYF | TGTGCCAGCAGCTTTAAGCTGGACAGCCTCGGGAACATTCAGTACTTC
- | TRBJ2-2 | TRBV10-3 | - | CAISESWGGTTGELFF | TGTGCCATCAGTGAGTCATGGGGCGGAACGACCGGGGAGCTGTTTTTT
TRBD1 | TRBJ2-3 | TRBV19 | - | CASSDLGRGPSDTQYF | TGTGCCAGTAGTGACCTTGGAAGGGGGCCATCAGATACGCAGTATTTT
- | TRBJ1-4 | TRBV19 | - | CASSGGGSPPEKLFF | TGTGCCAGTAGTGGCGGGGGCAGTCCCCCCGAAAAACTGTTTTTT
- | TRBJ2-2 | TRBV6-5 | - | CASSLGVTGELFF | TGTGCCAGCTCCCTCGGAGTCACCGGGGAGCTGTTTTTT
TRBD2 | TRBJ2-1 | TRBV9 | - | CASSVVATSGSIEQFF | TGTGCCAGCAGCGTAGTGGCGACTAGCGGGAGTATTGAGCAGTTCTTC
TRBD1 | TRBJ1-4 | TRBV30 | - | CAWSVHRGNEKLFF | TGTGCCTGGAGTGTACACAGGGGAAATGAAAAACTGTTTTTT
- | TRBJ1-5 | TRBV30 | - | CAWSAATTNQPQHF | TGTGCCTGGAGTGCGGCGACAACCAATCAGCCCCAGCATTTT
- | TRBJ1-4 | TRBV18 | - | CASSQGNNEKLFF | TGTGCCAGCTCACAGGGGAATAATGAAAAACTGTTTTTT
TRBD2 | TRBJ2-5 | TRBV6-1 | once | CASSEVRYPPGGRYETQYF | TGTGCCAGCAGTGAAGTCCGGTACCCCCCAGGCGGGAGGTATGAGACCCAGTACTTC
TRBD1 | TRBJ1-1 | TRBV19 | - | CASSSPGQGAFAEAFF | TGTGCCAGTAGTAGCCCCGGACAGGGGGCTTTTGCTGAAGCTTTCTTT
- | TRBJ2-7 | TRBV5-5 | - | CASSLYASPYEQYF | TGTGCCAGCAGCTTGTATGCCAGTCCCTACGAGCAGTACTTC
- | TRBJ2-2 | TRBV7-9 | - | CASSTTGNLANTGELFF | TGTGCCAGCAGCACGACAGGAAACTTGGCGAACACCGGGGAGCTGTTTTTT
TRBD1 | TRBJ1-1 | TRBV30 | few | CAWSRDRADTEAFF | TGTGCCTGGAGCCGAGACAGGGCAGACACTGAAGCTTTCTTT
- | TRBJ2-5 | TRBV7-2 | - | CASSSTQVLRTQYF | TGTGCCAGCAGCTCCACCCAGGTCTTACGGACCCAGTACTTC
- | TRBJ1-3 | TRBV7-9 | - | CASSSRTDPNTIYF | TGTGCCAGCAGCTCAAGGACAGACCCTAACACCATATATTTT
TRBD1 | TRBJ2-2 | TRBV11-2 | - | CASRRTGRGTGELFF | TGTGCCAGCAGACGGACAGGGAGAGGAACCGGGGAGCTGTTTTTT
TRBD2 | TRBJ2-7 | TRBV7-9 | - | CSSSLRLAGETYEQYF | TGTTCCAGCAGCTTACGACTAGCGGGAGAAACCTACGAGCAGTACTTC
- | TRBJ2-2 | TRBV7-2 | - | CASSPARGRSANTGELFF | TGTGCCAGCAGCCCAGCCCGAGGAAGGTCTGCGAACACCGGGGAGCTGTTTTTT
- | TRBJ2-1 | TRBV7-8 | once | CASSLRLGTYNEQFF | TGTGCCAGCAGCTTACGACTAGGGACCTACAATGAGCAGTTCTTC
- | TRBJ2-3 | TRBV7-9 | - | CASSSQGTDTQYF | TGTGCCAGCAGCTCCCAGGGCACAGATACGCAGTATTTT
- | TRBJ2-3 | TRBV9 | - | CASSAPPGATAPQYF | TGTGCCAGCAGCGCACCTCCAGGGGCCACCGCCCCGCAGTATTTT
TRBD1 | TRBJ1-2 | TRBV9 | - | CASSRQGTNYGYTF | TGTGCCAGCAGCCGACAGGGGACAAACTATGGCTACACCTTC